Below, 20 T cell receptor beta chains from the same sample are listed, as sequenced in a study of T cells in Graves' hyperthyroidism and ophthalmopathy (dated by TCRdb to the late 2010s). The method was multiplex PCR. The reads were generated on an Illumina HiSeq 2000. The TCR beta CDR3 regions were amplified from RNA transcripts. A first-round RT-PCR of the TCR CDR3 used the HTBI primer set with the Qiagen OneStep RT-PCR kit. The public sequencing data were trimmed at Q25 with fastp and processed into clonotypes with MiXCR by TCRdb, which kept only in-frame beta chains. Duplicate CDR3 protein sequences are folded into a single record with the most common DNA and genes. In this sample the table shows under 550,000 distinct CDR3 sequences, roughly 13% of which occur a single time. About 4.9% of the sample comes from the top ten. The source material was blood. These TCRs come from a young woman with Graves' hyperthyroidism.

The chain has TRBV6-1 and TRBJ2-2; 8 positions agree with TRBD1. This CDR3 has 15 residues. The V segment lost 5 bases and the J segment 7 bases; nucleotides outside the gene matches: 9. Germline CDR1 reads MNHNS; CDR2 reads SASEGT. The CDR3 region is CASSSRTGSSGELFF. CDR3 nucleotides: TGTGCCAGCAGTTCCCGGACAGGGTCGAGCGGGGAGCTGTTTTTT.

Ten or more counts support this clonotype. The rearrangement links TRBV2 to TRBJ2-1, with 7 bases that match TRBD2. The CDR3 contains 13 residues. The germline CDR1 and CDR2 sequences are SNHLY and FYNNEI. V gave up 7 bases and J gave up 9 bases; unmatched junction bases: 9. The CDR3 loop is CASNREAGSEQFF. In nucleotides, the CDR3 is TGTGCCAGCAACCGGGAGGCGGGAAGTGAGCAGTTCTTC.

The chain recombines TRBV9 with TRBJ2-7; tentatively, D is TRBD2 (6 bases). The CDR3 is made up of 17 amino acids. Germline V gene lookup returns CDR1 SGDLS and CDR2 YYNGEE. V shed 4 bases and J shed 1 base, with 21 bases lying between them. CDR3 coding DNA: TGTGCCAGCAGCCCCAGTGATTGGGGGGACGCATCCTACGAGCAGTACTTC. This translates into CASSPSDWGDASYEQYF.

This clonotype was picked up a small number of times. Here the CDR3 DNA reads TGTGCCAGCAGTGACCCCCCGAACACTGAAGCTTTCTTT. This gives the protein CASSDPPNTEAFF. The chain is built from TRBV27 and TRBJ1-1; D call uncertain. CDR3 length: 13 residues. Germline lookup yields CDR1 MNHEY and CDR2 SMNVEV (reference sequence). Trimming shortened V by 5 bases and J by 1 base, and 8 bases separated the two germline ends.

This clonotype appeared many times. The DNA for the CDR3 is TGTGCCAGCAGCCAAGGCTCGGGACCGCAAGAGACCCAGTACTTC. Translated, it gives CASSQGSGPQETQYF. V gene TRBV3-1 combines with J gene TRBJ2-5; perhaps D is TRBD1 or TRBD2 (5 bases each). There are 15 residues in the CDR3. CDR1 is LGHDT and CDR2 is YNNKEL in the germline V gene (reference sequence). Trimming left V 1 base short and J 2 bases short, with 11 bases between.

There are many counts of this clonotype. This chain uses TRBV7-3 with TRBJ2-1, with D possibly being TRBD1 (5 bases). Germline CDR1 and CDR2: SGHTA and FQGTGA. The V end lost 5 bases, the J end lost 3 bases, and 14 bases lay between the germline ends. The CDR3 runs 15 residues. The CDR3 DNA reads TGTGCCAGCAGCCCTCCCAGGGCTGGCTACAATGAGCAGTTCTTC. Amino acids: CASSPPRAGYNEQFF.

This clonotype was picked up many times. This chain uses TRBV2 with TRBJ1-1, with TRBD1 as a possible D gene (6 bases). From germline, CDR1 is SNHLY and CDR2 FYNNEI. V was pared by 10 bases and J by 0 bases, with 15 bases between. The CDR3 has 14 amino acids. As DNA, the CDR3 is TGTGCCATGGACAGAAACTTCATGAACACTGAAGCTTTCTTT. Its protein product is CAMDRNFMNTEAFF. Looking up the rest from reference TRBV2 and TRBJ1-1 gives the full variable domain: EPEVTQTPSHQVTQMGQEVILRCVPISNHLYFYWYRQILGQKVEFLVSFYNNEISEKSEIFDDQFSVERPDGSNFTLKIRSTKLEDSAMYFCAMDRNFMNTEAFFGQGTRLTVV.

This chain links TRBV20-1 with TRBJ2-1; TRBD2 matches 7 bases. V was clipped by 6 bases and J by 8 bases; unmatched bases: 16. The CDR3 is 15 amino acids. CDR1 and CDR2 (germline): DFQATT, SNEGSKA (reference sequence). Written as DNA, the CDR3 is TGCAGTGCCAGCGGGCAAGGACTAGGGCGCGATGAGCAGTTCTTC. Translation: CSASGQGLGRDEQFF.

This clonotype was observed many times. V usage is TRBV6-2 or TRBV6-3 and J usage is TRBJ2-3, with D tentatively TRBD2 (6 bases). Germline lookup yields CDR1 MNHEY and CDR2 SVGEGT. The V end was cut by 0 bases, the J end by 0 bases, with 10 bases between. The CDR3 is 16 residues long. In DNA, the CDR3 is TGTGCCAGCAGTTACTCTAGCGGACATAGCACAGATACGCAGTATTTT. The encoded protein is CASSYSSGHSTDTQYF.

There are many counts of this clonotype. This chain joins TRBV7-9 and TRBJ1-1; unclear D gene. Deletions cut 1 base from V and 7 bases from J, with 10 bases between. The CDR3 runs to 13 residues. Per germline, CDR1 SEHNR and CDR2 FQNEAQ (reference sequence). The CDR3 DNA reads TGTGCCAGCAGCTTAGACAGCCTAGGTGAAGCTTTCTTT. Amino acids: CASSLDSLGEAFF.

This clonotype was detected only a few times. A far larger clone is off by one base, so a read error is likely. The chain links TRBV28 to TRBJ1-1; tentatively, D is TRBD1 (6 bases). Germline V gene lookup returns CDR1 MDHEN and CDR2 SYDVKM. There are 12 residues in the CDR3. In nucleotides, the CDR3 is TGTGCCAGCAGTTTAGGGGGCACTGAAGCTTCCTTT. It encodes CASSLGGTEASF.

Details on this clonotype: A much larger clone lies a single base off, so this may be a read error. The chain joins TRBV29-1 to TRBJ2-1; 10 bases line up with TRBD1. The trim removed 8 bases at V and 7 bases at J, leaving 8 bases unmatched. Germline V gene data show CDR1 as SQVTM and CDR2 as ANQGSEA. CDR3 length: 13 residues. For the CDR3, the DNA is TGCAGCTCGGGACAGGGGAATGCGAATGAGCAGTTCTTC. Protein product: CSSGQGNANEQFF.

This clonotype was observed many times. V is TRBV7-8 and J is TRBJ2-7, with D perhaps TRBD1 (6 bases). CDR3 length: 16 residues. The germline V gene has CDR1 SGHVS and CDR2 FQNEAQ. V lost 2 bases to trimming and J lost 1 base, with 15 bases between them. CDR3 sequence reads: CASSLYRATGSYEQYF. The CDR3 DNA reads as TGTGCCAGCAGCTTATACAGGGCCACAGGTTCCTACGAGCAGTACTTC. Full variable domain (outside the CDR3, taken from reference TRBV7-8 and TRBJ2-7): GAGVSQSPRYKVAKRGQDVALRCDPISGHVSLFWYQQALGQGPEFLTYFQNEAQLDKSGLPSDRFFAERPEGSVSTLKIQRTQQEDSAVYLCASSLYRATGSYEQYFGPGTRLTVT.

In this sample, this clonotype turned up many times. The CDR3 is CAWRDGGIGNTIYF. The DNA of the CDR3 is TGTGCCTGGAGGGACGGTGGAATTGGAAACACCATATATTTT. V and J are TRBV30 and TRBJ1-3; D not resolved. V was pared by 3 bases and J by 3 bases, with 12 bases between. CDR1 GTSNPN and CDR2 SVGIG come from the germline V gene (reference sequence). The CDR3 runs to 14 residues.

This clonotype appeared a few times. The chain joins TRBV29-1 to TRBJ1-2, with 8 positions matching TRBD1. Germline V lookup: CDR1 SQVTM, CDR2 ANQGSEA. This CDR3 is 12 amino acids long. V lost 7 bases to trimming and J lost 6 bases; unmatched junction nucleotides: 7. CDR3 sequence: CSGNSGGDGYTF. CDR3 coding DNA: TGCAGCGGAAACTCAGGGGGCGATGGCTACACCTTC.

This clonotype was seen at least ten times. The chain carries TRBV18 and TRBJ2-3; D ambiguous. V was pared by 1 base and J by 4 bases, with 6 bases between. Germline V gene sequence: CDR1 KGHSH, CDR2 LQKENI. The CDR3 consists of 13 residues. The CDR3 DNA follows: TGTGCCAGCTCACCACGGTCAGCAGATACGCAGTATTTT. Residues: CASSPRSADTQYF. The full variable domain, completed using reference TRBV18 and TRBJ2-3, is NAGVMQNPRHLVRRRGQEARLRCSPMKGHSHVYWYRQLPEEGLKFMVYLQKENIIDESGMPKERFSAEFPKEGPSILRIQQVVRGDSAAYFCASSPRSADTQYFGPGTRLTVL.

The chain has TRBV6-4 and TRBJ2-3, with 14 bases aligning to TRBD2. The germline CDR1 and CDR2 sequences are MRHNA and SNTAGT. The CDR3 has 15 amino acids. V was pared by 6 bases and J by 5 bases, with 4 bases of the junction left unmatched. CDR3 nucleotides: TGTGCCAGCAGCGACGGGACTAGCGGGGGAGATACGCAGTATTTT. Residues: CASSDGTSGGDTQYF.

There are many counts of this clonotype. The chain combines TRBV2 with TRBJ1-1, with 9 bases identical to TRBD1. The CDR3 covers 13 residues. With V trimmed by 6 bases and J by 5 bases, 4 bases remained unmatched. The germline V gene encodes CDR1 SNHLY and CDR2 FYNNEI. The chain's CDR3 is CASRGTGRTEAFF. The CDR3 bases are TGTGCCAGCAGGGGGACAGGGAGGACTGAAGCTTTCTTT.

Turning to this clonotype: A much larger clone sits a single nucleotide away, making a read error possible. V is TRBV9 and J is TRBJ1-1; D gene unclear. The CDR3 loop spans 13 amino acids. Between the trimmed V and J ends, which lost 3 bases and 3 bases, there was a span of 9 bases. Germline loops: CDR1 SGDLS, CDR2 YYNGEE. The CDR3 DNA sequence: TGTGCCAGCAGCGGAGGATTGGACACTGAAGCTTTCTTT. The encoded protein is CASSGGLDTEAFF.

This clonotype was seen a single time. J is TRBJ2-6 and V is TRBV7-3, with D possibly called TRBD1 or TRBD2 (5 bases each). Germline V gene lookup returns CDR1 SGHTA and CDR2 FQGTGA. CDR3 size: 16 residues. Deletions cut 1 base from V and 2 bases from J, with 9 bases between. The CDR3 loop is CASSLIGGPGANVLTF. CDR3 nucleotide sequence: TGTGCCAGCAGCTTAATTGGGGGTCCTGGGGCCAACGTCCTGACTTTC.